This T cell receptor beta chain was documented in a study of cytomegalovirus exposure and HLA in healthy donors. About the study: Across 350 to 400 genotyped donors, roughly 80% landed in the Caucasian-associated ancestry cluster.

With 60 Vbeta and 13 Jbeta primers, the PCR was carried out. Clones were read by immunoSEQ multiplex PCR, and TCRdb kept only the in-frame ones, dropping some. The table has some 120,000 clones, 82% seen once. The TCR comes from a male donor in good health and CMV-seropositive. The specimen sequenced was PBMCs.

The CDR3 bases are TGTGCCAGCAGCCTCAGCGCCAGCTCCTACAATGAGCAGTTCTTC. Translating gives CASSLSASSYNEQFF. The genes are TRBV7-9 and TRBJ2-1, with unresolved D. V was clipped by 5 bases and J by 0 bases, with 11 bases between them. The CDR3 is made up of 15 amino acids. Per the germline V gene, CDR1 is SEHNR and CDR2 is FQNEAQ (reference sequence). The whole variable domain, remainder taken from reference TRBV7-9 and TRBJ2-1, is DTGVSQNPRHKITKRGQNVTFRCDPISEHNRLYWYRQTLGQGPEFLTYFQNEAQLEKSRLLSDRFSAERPKGSFSTLEIQRTEQGDSAMYLCASSLSASSYNEQFFGPGTRLTVL.